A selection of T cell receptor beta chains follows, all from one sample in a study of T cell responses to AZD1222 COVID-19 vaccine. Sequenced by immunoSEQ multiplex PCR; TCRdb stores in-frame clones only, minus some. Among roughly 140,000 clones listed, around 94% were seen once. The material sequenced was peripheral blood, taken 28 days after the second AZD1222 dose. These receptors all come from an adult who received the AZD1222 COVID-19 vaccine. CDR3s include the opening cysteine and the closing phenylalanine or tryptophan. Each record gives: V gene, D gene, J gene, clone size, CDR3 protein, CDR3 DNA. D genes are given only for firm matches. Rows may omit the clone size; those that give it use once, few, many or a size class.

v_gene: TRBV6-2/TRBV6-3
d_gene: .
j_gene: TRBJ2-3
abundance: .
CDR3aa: CASSSYDTQYF
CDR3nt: TGTGCCAGCAGTTCTTATGATACGCAGTATTTT

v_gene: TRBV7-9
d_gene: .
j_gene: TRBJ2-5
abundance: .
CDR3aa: CASSFSRARDKTGAQYF
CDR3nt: TGTGCCAGCAGCTTCAGCAGGGCCAGAGACAAAACTGGGGCCCAGTACTTC

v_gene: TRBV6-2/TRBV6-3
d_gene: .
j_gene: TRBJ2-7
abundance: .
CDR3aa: CASSHRDIYEQYF
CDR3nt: TGTGCCAGCAGTCACCGGGACATCTACGAGCAGTACTTC

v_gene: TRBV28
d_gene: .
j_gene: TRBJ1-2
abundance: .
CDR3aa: CASSPLPLPGYGYTF
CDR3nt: TGTGCCAGCAGTCCTCTCCCTCTGCCGGGCTATGGCTACACCTTC

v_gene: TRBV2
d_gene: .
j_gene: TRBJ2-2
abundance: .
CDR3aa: CASSAAGELFF
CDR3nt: TGTGCCAGCAGTGCCGCCGGGGAGCTGTTTTTT

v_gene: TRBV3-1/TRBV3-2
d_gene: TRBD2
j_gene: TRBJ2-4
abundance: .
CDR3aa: CASSRGLAGIAKNIQYF
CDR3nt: TGTGCCAGCAGCCGTGGACTAGCGGGGATAGCCAAAAACATTCAGTACTTC

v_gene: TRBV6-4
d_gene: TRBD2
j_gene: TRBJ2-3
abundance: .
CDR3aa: CASSDSLSGSDTQYF
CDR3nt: TGTGCCAGCAGTGACTCTCTTAGCGGGAGCGATACGCAGTATTTT

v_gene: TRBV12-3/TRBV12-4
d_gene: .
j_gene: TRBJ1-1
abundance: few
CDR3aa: CASIRTGTEAFF
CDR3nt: TGTGCCAGCATTCGCACTGGGACTGAAGCTTTCTTT

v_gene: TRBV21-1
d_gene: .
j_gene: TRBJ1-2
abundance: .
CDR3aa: CASSKGQQLNGYTF
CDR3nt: TGTGCCAGCAGCAAGGGACAGCAGCTGAATGGCTACACCTTC

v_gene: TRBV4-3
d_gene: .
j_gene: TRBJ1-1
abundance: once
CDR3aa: CASSQEYRDTEAFF
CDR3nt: TGCGCCAGCAGCCAAGAATACAGGGACACTGAAGCTTTCTTT

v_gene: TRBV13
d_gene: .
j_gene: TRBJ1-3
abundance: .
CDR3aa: CASSPGLGNTIYF
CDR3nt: TGTGCCAGCAGCCCGGGGCTCGGAAACACCATATATTTT

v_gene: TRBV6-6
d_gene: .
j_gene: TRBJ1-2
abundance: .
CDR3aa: CASSSRRLNYGYTF
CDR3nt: TGTGCCAGCAGTTCCCGACGGCTCAACTATGGCTACACCTTC

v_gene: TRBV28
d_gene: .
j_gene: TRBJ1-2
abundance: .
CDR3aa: CASSFLPRGGKNYGYTF
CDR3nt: TGTGCCAGCAGTTTCCTCCCTCGGGGTGGGAAGAACTATGGCTACACCTTC

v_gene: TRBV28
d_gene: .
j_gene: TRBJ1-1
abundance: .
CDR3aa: CASSSPVLRPEAFF
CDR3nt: TGTGCCAGCAGTTCCCCAGTTTTGAGGCCCGAAGCTTTCTTT

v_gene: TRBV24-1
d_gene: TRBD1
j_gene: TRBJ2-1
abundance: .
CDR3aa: CATSDRDRDEQFF
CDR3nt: TGTGCCACCAGTGACCGAGACAGGGATGAGCAGTTCTTC

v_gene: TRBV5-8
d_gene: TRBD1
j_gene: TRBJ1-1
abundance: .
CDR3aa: CASSLGQRNTEAFF
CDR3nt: TGTGCCAGCAGCCTGGGACAGAGGAACACTGAAGCTTTCTTT

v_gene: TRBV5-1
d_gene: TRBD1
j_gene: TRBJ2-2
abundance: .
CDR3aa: CASKTLQGVGELFF
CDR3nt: TGCGCCAGCAAGACCTTACAGGGGGTCGGGGAGCTGTTTTTT